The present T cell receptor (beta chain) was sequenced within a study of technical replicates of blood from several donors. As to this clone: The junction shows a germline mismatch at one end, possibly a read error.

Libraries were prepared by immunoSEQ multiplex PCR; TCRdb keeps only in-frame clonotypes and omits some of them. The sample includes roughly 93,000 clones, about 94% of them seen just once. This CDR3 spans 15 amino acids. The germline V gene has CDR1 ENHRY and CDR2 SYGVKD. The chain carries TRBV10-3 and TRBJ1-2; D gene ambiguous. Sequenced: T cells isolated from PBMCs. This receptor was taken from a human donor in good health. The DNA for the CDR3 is TGTGCCACCAGTCAGCAGTTTGCCGGGAACTATGGCTACACCTTC. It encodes CATSQQFAGNYGYTF.